This entry lists 8 T cell receptor beta chains sequenced from one sample in a study of PD-L1 blockade in urothelial cancer. Time point described: peripheral blood 6 weeks after treatment start. Method: immunoSEQ multiplex PCR; TCRdb's copy keeps in-frame clones and lacks some. The sample yields about 76,000 clones, approximately 89% seen once. The starting material was PBMCs, obtained around atezolizumab (anti-PD-L1) treatment. These TCRs come from a woman older than 75 with urothelial cancer.

This clone was recorded only once. This rearrangement joins TRBV6-6 to TRBJ1-2; D ambiguous. The CDR3 has 11 residues. Germline CDR1 reads MNHNY; CDR2 reads SVGAGI (reference sequence). V was clipped by 7 bases and J by 2 bases, with 5 bases between them. CDR3 residues: CASKLNYGYTF. The CDR3 coding sequence is TGTGCCAGCAAACTAAACTATGGCTACACCTTC.

The V call is TRBV28, the J call TRBJ1-1; D is possibly TRBD1 (5 bases). With 2 bases removed from V and 8 bases from J, the gap between germline ends came to 15 bases. The CDR3 runs to 14 residues. The V gene's germline CDR1 is MDHEN and CDR2 SYDVKM. CDR3 loop: CASSLGPRGGEAFF. CDR3 sequence (DNA): TGTGCCAGCAGTTTAGGCCCCCGGGGGGGAGAAGCTTTCTTT.

The chain recombines TRBV5-1 with TRBJ2-7; possibly TRBD1 for D (5 bases). CDR3 length: 15 amino acids. Germline V gene lookup returns CDR1 SGHRS and CDR2 YFSETQ. V dropped 5 bases and J dropped 3 bases, with 18 bases sitting between them. CDR3 DNA sequence: TGCGCCAGCAGGTCTGGCAAACAGGCGTACTACGAGCAGTACTTC. Its protein product is CASRSGKQAYYEQYF.

This clone was observed a handful of times. This chain links TRBV27 with TRBJ2-7, with 7 bases that match TRBD1. V shed 5 bases, J shed 2 bases, and the junction held 9 bases outside the gene matches. The germline CDR1 and CDR2 sequences are MNHEY and SMNVEV (reference sequence). CDR3 length: 15 amino acids. CDR3 protein: CASSPIVGQTYEQYF. In nucleotides, the CDR3 is TGTGCCAGCAGTCCGATCGTGGGACAGACCTACGAGCAGTACTTC.

Written as DNA, the CDR3 is TGTGCCAGCAGCCAATTGCTACAGGGGTCTGAAGCTTTCTTT. As protein: CASSQLLQGSEAFF. The V gene is TRBV7-2, the J gene TRBJ1-1; TRBD1 matches at 7 bases. CDR1 and CDR2 (germline): SGHTA, FQGNSA. The CDR3 has 14 residues. The V and J ends lost 5 bases and 6 bases, in that order; junction bases with no gene match: 9. The whole variable domain, filled in from reference TRBV7-2 and TRBJ1-1, reads GAGVSQSPSNKVTEKGKDVELRCDPISGHTALYWYRQSLGQGLEFLIYFQGNSAPDKSGLPSDRFSAERTGGSVSTLTIQRTQQEDSAVYLCASSQLLQGSEAFFGQGTRLTVV.

In the case of this clone: The sample has other DNA sequences that encode this CDR3 too. The chain uses TRBV5-1 and TRBJ1-5; tentatively, D is TRBD1 (5 bases). CDR1 and CDR2 from the germline V gene are SGHRS and YFSETQ. V lost 4 bases and J 5 bases, leaving 16 bases between the germline ends. The CDR3 covers 15 residues. The CDR3 is CASSLGQGRDQPQHF. The CDR3 bases are TGCGCCAGCAGCCTGGGGCAGGGTCGGGATCAGCCCCAGCATTTT.

The chain combines TRBV7-8 with TRBJ1-1, with 10 nucleotides matching TRBD1. Germline CDR1 SGHVS, CDR2 FQNEAQ. With 5 bases clipped from V and 3 bases from J, the junction kept 9 bases outside the gene matches. The CDR3 covers 16 residues. The DNA for the CDR3 is TGTGCCAGCAGCGCCAAGACAGGGGGCTGGGACACTGAAGCTTTCTTT. Its protein is CASSAKTGGWDTEAFF.

The chain combines TRBV15 with TRBJ1-2; D is possibly TRBD1 (6 bases). V lost 4 bases, J lost 3 bases, and 12 bases lay in between. The CDR3 covers 14 residues. Looked up from germline, CDR1 is LNHNV and CDR2 is YYDKDF (reference sequence). In DNA, the CDR3 is TGTGCCACCAGCACACAGGGTACGTACTATGGCTACACCTTC. It encodes CATSTQGTYYGYTF.